The 6 T cell receptor beta chains reported below all come from one sample, sequenced in a study of OX40 agonist ivuxolimab in advanced cancers. Assay used: immunoSEQ multiplex PCR; TCRdb lists only in-frame clones, some missing. The sample has tens of thousands of clones; about 91% are singletons. Sample: CD4+ or CD8+ T cells sorted from blood, taken in a trial of the OX40 agonist ivuxolimab. These receptors were collected from an adult with an advanced solid tumor such as melanoma, head and neck, liver or kidney cancer.

This sequence joins TRBV18 and TRBJ2-1; D possibly corresponds to TRBD2 (5 bases). Germline loops: CDR1 KGHSH, CDR2 LQKENI. The CDR3 spans 16 residues. The V and J ends lost 6 bases and 2 bases respectively, with 17 bases between them. CDR3 residues: CASSYLRDSAYNEQFF. CDR3 bases: TGTGCCAGCTCCTACCTTAGGGATAGCGCCTACAATGAGCAGTTCTTC.

V gene TRBV27 combines with J gene TRBJ2-7; D is perhaps TRBD1 or TRBD2 (6 bases each). Looked up from germline, CDR1 is MNHEY and CDR2 is SMNVEV (reference sequence). This CDR3 has 15 residues. Trimming stripped 4 bases from V and 2 bases from J, with 15 bases between. The CDR3 sequence: CASSSRGGGPYEQYF. Here the CDR3 DNA reads TGTGCCAGCAGTTCCCGAGGGGGAGGACCCTACGAGCAGTACTTC.

This clone came up once. The chain is built from TRBV10-3 and TRBJ2-2; tentative D call: TRBD1 (5 bases). Germline values: CDR1 ENHRY, CDR2 SYGVKD. The CDR3 consists of 14 residues. Trimming pared 3 bases from V and 4 bases from J, leaving 9 bases between. The CDR3 protein is CAISDRTPTGELFF. The CDR3 DNA reads TGTGCCATCAGTGACCGGACACCCACCGGGGAGCTGTTTTTT.

This clone was seen once. V usage is TRBV18 and J usage is TRBJ2-1; a possible D gene is TRBD1 (6 bases). V was shortened by 3 bases and J by 6 bases, with 12 bases between the two germline ends. The CDR3 consists of 14 residues. Germline CDR1 KGHSH, CDR2 LQKENI. CDR3 in amino acids: CASSPMDSSNEQFF. The CDR3 DNA is TGTGCCAGCTCACCTATGGACAGTTCCAATGAGCAGTTCTTC.

The chain combines TRBV10-3 with TRBJ1-2; no firm D call. This CDR3 region has 10 residues. The V gene lost 11 bases and the J gene lost 4 bases, with 8 bases spanning the gap. The germline gives CDR1 ENHRY, CDR2 SYGVKD. The CDR3 loop is CAVGLYGYTF. The CDR3 DNA sequence: TGTGCCGTCGGACTCTATGGCTACACCTTC.

The DNA of the CDR3 is TGTGCCAGCAGCTTACGGGTGAGCGAGCAGTACTTC. Its translation is CASSLRVSEQYF. V is TRBV7-2 and J is TRBJ2-7; no definite D call. The CDR3 extends over 12 amino acids. V was cut by 2 bases and J by 6 bases, with 8 bases left in between. Germline-derived CDR1 and CDR2 are SGHTA and FQGNSA.